A single sample is the source of the 17 T cell receptor beta chains below, sequenced in a study of regulatory T cells in long-lasting Graves disease. In building TCR beta libraries, iRepertoire HTBI primers were used together with Arm-PCR of CDR3 regions. TCRdb re-called the multiplex PCR reads through MiXCR, storing one row per CDR3 protein. The table records 450,000 to 700,000 distinct CDR3 sequences, around an eighth of them present only once. The time point is: newly diagnosed GD, antithyroid drugs for less than 3 months. RNA from PBMCs was the source of the TCR library. This sample also belongs to another study, concerning T cells in Graves' hyperthyroidism and ophthalmopathy.

The source material was peripheral blood mononuclear cells (PBMCs), sampled at new diagnosis, from a patient treated with antithyroid drugs. The receptors here all came from a man aged 30 to 39 with Graves disease.

At least ten counts were recorded for this clonotype. The CDR3 is CASSSLLAGLYEQYF. CDR3 nucleotides: TGTGCCAGCAGTTCCTTACTAGCTGGACTCTACGAGCAGTACTTC. The chain recombines TRBV6-2 or TRBV6-3 with TRBJ2-7, with D tentatively TRBD2 (6 bases). The CDR3 extends over 15 amino acids. Trimming shortened V by 4 bases and J by 3 bases, and 16 bases separated the two germline ends. Germline lookup yields CDR1 MNHEY and CDR2 SVGEGT.

This clonotype was seen repeatedly, ten times or more. At one end the junction does not follow the germline gene, possibly because of a read error. V is TRBV2 and J is TRBJ2-1; 8 positions agree with TRBD2. The germline V gene has CDR1 SNHLY and CDR2 FYNNEI. The CDR3 is 17 residues long. CDR3 region: CASSAFRLASSYNEQLF. DNA of the CDR3: TGTGCCAGCAGTGCCTTCAGACTAGCGAGCTCCTACAATGAGCAGCTCTTC.

The J gene is TRBJ1-5, the V gene TRBV9, with a weak D call TRBD1 (5 bases). This CDR3 region has 15 residues. Between the trimmed V and J ends, which lost 0 bases and 7 bases, there was a span of 14 bases. Germline V gene lookup returns CDR1 SGDLS and CDR2 YYNGEE. The CDR3 bases are TGTGCCAGCAGCGTAGGTATTGGCCGGGGGCAGCCCCAGCATTTT. Protein: CASSVGIGRGQPQHF. The whole variable domain, filled in from reference TRBV9 and TRBJ1-5, reads DSGVTQTPKHLITATGQRVTLRCSPRSGDLSVYWYQQSLDQGLQFLIQYYNGEERAKGNILERFSAQQFPDLHSELNLSSLELGDSALYFCASSVGIGRGQPQHFGDGTRLSIL.

CDR3 in amino acids: CSARDPGGSGGTQYF. The CDR3, as DNA: TGCAGTGCTAGAGATCCCGGCGGGAGTGGAGGTACGCAGTATTTT. This rearrangement joins TRBV20-1 to TRBJ2-3; 7 bases map to TRBD2. CDR1 is DFQATT and CDR2 is SNEGSKA in the germline V gene (reference sequence). The CDR3 contains 15 residues. V shed 0 bases and J 8 bases; nucleotides not matched to a gene: 11.

This clonotype was counted a few times. This may arise from a read error, as a much more abundant clone is one base away. The chain is built from TRBV12-3 or TRBV12-4 and TRBJ1-1; D not resolved. CDR3 length equals 15 residues. CDR3 residues: CASGFRSRMNTEAFF. The CDR3, as DNA: TGTGCCAGCGGTTTTCGGTCCAGGATGAACACTGAAGCTTTCTTT.

In the case of this clonotype: This could be a read error, since a much larger clone is one nucleotide away. The rearrangement links TRBV20-1 to TRBJ2-1; TRBD2 agrees at 12 bases. The V segment lost 1 base and the J segment 12 bases; nucleotides outside the gene matches: 13. Germline lookup yields CDR1 DFQATT and CDR2 SNEGSKA (reference sequence). The CDR3 is made up of 16 amino acids. The DNA of the CDR3 is TGCAGTGCTAGAGGGAAGACTAGCGGGAGCCGTTGTTGGCAGTTCTTC. Translating gives CSARGKTSGSRCWQFF.

The V and J genes are TRBV5-1 and TRBJ1-1; D unclear. The CDR3 is made up of 15 amino acids. V lost 0 bases, J lost 6 bases, and 15 bases lay in between. Germline assignment: CDR1 SGHRS and CDR2 YFSETQ. The CDR3 sequence is CASSLVFPGRAEAFF. The CDR3 region has the DNA TGCGCCAGCAGCTTGGTTTTTCCCGGTCGGGCTGAAGCTTTCTTT.

The sample holds many counts of this clonotype. This chain joins TRBV29-1 and TRBJ1-1; D gene unclear. Germline values: CDR1 SQVTM, CDR2 ANQGSEA. The CDR3 is made up of 13 amino acids. V lost 4 bases and J 0 bases, leaving 9 bases between the germline ends. This chain's CDR3 is CSVAGLMNTEAFF. Written as DNA, the CDR3 is TGCAGCGTTGCCGGGCTGATGAACACTGAAGCTTTCTTT.

This clonotype was counted many times. This chain connects TRBV27 to TRBJ2-1, with TRBD2 as a possible D gene (5 bases). With 0 bases removed from V and 5 bases from J, the gap between germline ends came to 14 bases. There are 16 residues in the CDR3. Looked up from germline, CDR1 is MNHEY and CDR2 is SMNVEV (reference sequence). The CDR3 region has the DNA TGTGCCAGCAGTTTATCGGACTCAAGGGATGACAATGAGCAGTTCTTC. Translation: CASSLSDSRDDNEQFF.

This clonotype was detected many times. This chain connects TRBV11-2 to TRBJ2-1, with 10 bases lining up with TRBD2. Germline assignment: CDR1 SGHAT and CDR2 FQNNGV. The V gene end was trimmed by 2 bases and the J gene end by 3 bases; junction bases not matched to a gene: 19. CDR3 length: 21 amino acids. The CDR3 sequence is CASSLSFYGLAGDLNYNEQFF. CDR3 nucleotides: TGTGCCAGCAGCTTAAGCTTTTATGGCCTAGCGGGAGATCTGAACTACAATGAGCAGTTCTTC.

This clonotype has at least ten counts. J is TRBJ1-2 and V is TRBV5-1, with D hard to call. V shed 0 bases and J shed 7 bases, with 10 bases lying between them. The CDR3 loop spans 13 amino acids. The germline V gene has CDR1 SGHRS and CDR2 YFSETQ. CDR3 residues: CASSLGEDVGYTF. As DNA, the CDR3 is TGCGCCAGCAGCTTGGGGGAGGACGTTGGCTACACCTTC.

This clonotype has at least ten counts. The J gene is TRBJ2-7, the V gene TRBV6-2 or TRBV6-3; unclear D gene. CDR3 length equals 14 residues. The germline gives CDR1 MNHEY, CDR2 SVGEGT. Deletions cut 6 bases from V and 0 bases from J, with 12 bases between. DNA of the CDR3: TGTGCCAGCAGCCCAGTTCTCAGCTCCTACGAGCAGTACTTC. Protein sequence: CASSPVLSSYEQYF.

Of note for this clonotype: A much bigger clone sits one base away, suggesting this may be a read error. The chain is built from TRBV11-2 and TRBJ2-1; 8 positions agree with TRBD2. The germline V gene has CDR1 SGHAT and CDR2 FQNNGV. CDR3 length: 19 amino acids. Losses at the gene ends were 4 bases for V and 6 bases for J; bases not matched to a gene: 20. CDR3 bases: TGTGCCAGCAGCTCATCCCAGGCCCTTAGCGGGATTACGTCCAATGAGCAGTTCTTC. This encodes CASSSSQALSGITSNEQFF.

This clonotype was detected many times. CDR3 DNA sequence: TGTGCCAGCAGTGTAGCACCCGGTAGGTACGAGCAGTACTTC. It translates to CASSVAPGRYEQYF. The rearrangement joins TRBV2 to TRBJ2-7; D not resolved. Germline CDR1 is SNHLY and CDR2 is FYNNEI. The germline V and J ends were trimmed by 4 bases and 4 bases, with 14 bases remaining between them. The CDR3 is 14 residues long.

The genes are TRBV27 and TRBJ2-7; the match to TRBD2 covers 9 bases. The germline V gene has CDR1 MNHEY and CDR2 SMNVEV (reference sequence). The CDR3 is 17 amino acids. The V gene end was trimmed by 2 bases and the J gene end by 4 bases; junction bases not matched to a gene: 12. The CDR3 loop reads CASSLKGWASGEYEQYF. Here the CDR3 DNA reads TGTGCCAGCAGTTTAAAAGGGTGGGCTAGCGGGGAATACGAGCAGTACTTC.

The rearrangement joins TRBV5-1 to TRBJ1-6, with D uncertain. Per the germline V gene, CDR1 is SGHRS and CDR2 is YFSETQ. This CDR3 contains 17 residues. The V end lost 0 bases, the J end lost 3 bases, and 13 bases lay between the germline ends. The CDR3 bases are TGCGCCAGCAGCTTGGGGGTTTCGGGATTCTATAATTCACCCCTCCACTTT. Its protein is CASSLGVSGFYNSPLHF.

Comment on this clonotype: A much larger clone is a single base away; this may be a read error. The genes are TRBV27 and TRBJ2-7; 8 positions agree with TRBD2. The junction had 11 bases not matched to a gene; V was cut back by 5 bases and J by 2 bases. The CDR3 runs to 16 residues. CDR1 and CDR2 from the germline V gene are MNHEY and SMNVEV (reference sequence). The CDR3 nucleotides read TGTGCCAGCAGTGAGCCACTAGCGGTAACGGCCTACGAGCAGTACTTC. Amino acid sequence: CASSEPLAVTAYEQYF.